The 28 T cell receptor beta chains in this list originate from one sample, sequenced in a study of cytomegalovirus exposure and HLA in healthy donors. PCR was performed using 60 Vbeta and 13 Jbeta primers. Here immunoSEQ multiplex PCR was the method, and the copy in TCRdb shows in-frame clones only, minus some. This table holds about 140,000 clones, 80% found once. Source material: PBMCs. These receptors originate from a man aged 25-40 years in good health.

The chain has TRBV9 and TRBJ2-7; a weak D match, TRBD2 (6 bases). The CDR3 is 15 residues long. Trimming pared 2 bases from V and 3 bases from J, leaving 15 bases between. CDR1 and CDR2 (germline): SGDLS, YYNGEE. The CDR3 loop reads CASSVGPGGNYEQYF. For the CDR3, the DNA is TGTGCCAGCAGCGTGGGGCCCGGCGGGAACTACGAGCAGTACTTC.

In DNA, the CDR3 is TGTGCCAGCAGCACTAGGACTAGCGGGAGGGCCCGGGTCCTCAATGAGCAGTTCTTC. It encodes CASSTRTSGRARVLNEQFF. V and J are TRBV9 and TRBJ2-1; 15 bases map to TRBD2. V lost 4 bases, J lost 6 bases, and 14 bases stayed unmatched. The germline CDR1 and CDR2 sequences are SGDLS and YYNGEE. The CDR3 spans 19 residues.

V is TRBV5-1 and J is TRBJ2-5; the D gene is possibly TRBD2 (6 bases). CDR1 and CDR2 (germline): SGHRS, YFSETQ. V was cut by 4 bases and J by 5 bases, with 15 bases left in between. The CDR3 covers 14 residues. CDR3 sequence: CASSPGTAGETQYF. The CDR3 DNA sequence: TGCGCCAGCAGCCCTGGGACTGCCGGGGAGACCCAGTACTTC. Using reference TRBV5-1 and TRBJ2-5 for the parts outside the CDR3, the full variable domain is KAGVTQTPRYLIKTRGQQVTLSCSPISGHRSVSWYQQTPGQGLQFLFEYFSETQRNKGNFPGRFSGRQFSNSRSEMNVSTLELGDSALYLCASSPGTAGETQYFGPGTRLLVL.

V gene TRBV7-9 combines with J gene TRBJ2-7; D uncertain. V shed 2 bases and J shed 5 bases, with 13 bases lying between them. The CDR3 sequence is 14 residues long. CDR1 and CDR2 from the germline V gene are SEHNR and FQNEAQ (reference sequence). The CDR3 sequence: CASSLPRSVDEQYF. Here the CDR3 DNA reads TGTGCCAGCAGCTTACCCAGGTCCGTCGACGAGCAGTACTTC.

The chain joins TRBV2 to TRBJ2-5, with D hard to call. From germline, CDR1 is SNHLY and CDR2 FYNNEI. Between the trimmed V and J ends, which lost 8 bases and 5 bases, there was a span of 12 bases. The CDR3 has 12 amino acids. CDR3 sequence: CASQRVQETQYF. CDR3 coding DNA: TGTGCCAGCCAACGGGTCCAGGAGACCCAGTACTTC.

This clone occurred a few times. V usage is TRBV28 and J usage is TRBJ2-2; 9 bases are a match to TRBD2. J was trimmed by 0 bases and V by 2 bases; bases with no gene match: 4. Germline CDR1 is MDHEN and CDR2 is SYDVKM. The CDR3 has 17 amino acids. CDR3 coding DNA: TGTGCCAGCAGTTTACGGGCGGGAGGGACGAACACCGGGGAGCTGTTTTTT. This codes for CASSLRAGGTNTGELFF.

The chain uses TRBV5-1 and TRBJ1-1; TRBD1 aligns across 8 bases. Germline CDR1 is SGHRS and CDR2 is YFSETQ. This CDR3 region has 13 residues. V lost 7 bases, J lost 1 base, and 3 bases stayed unmatched. CDR3 region: CASSGQGNTEAFF. The CDR3 DNA reads as TGCGCCAGCTCAGGACAGGGGAACACTGAAGCTTTCTTT.

Concerning this clone itself: Germline and junction disagree at one end, which may indicate a read error. The chain combines TRBV30 with TRBJ1-6, with 9 nucleotides matching TRBD1. Germline values: CDR1 GTSNPN, CDR2 SVGIG (reference sequence). CDR3 length equals 14 residues. The CDR3 is CAWSVGQGYSPLHF. The CDR3 DNA is TGTGCCTGGAGTGTGGGACAGGGCTATTCCCCCCTCCACTTT. Combining the CDR3 with reference TRBV30 and TRBJ1-6 gives the whole variable domain SQTIHQWPATLVQPVGSPLSLECTVEGTSNPNLYWYRQAAGRGLQLLFYSVGIGQISSEVPQNLSASRPQDRQFILSSKKLLLSDSGFYLCAWSVGQGYSPLHFGNGTRLTVT.

This chain uses TRBV20-1 with TRBJ2-7, with unresolved D. The ends were cut back, 6 bases at V and 9 bases at J, with 15 bases in the middle. The CDR3 covers 11 residues. CDR1 and CDR2 (germline): DFQATT, SNEGSKA (reference sequence). In nucleotides, the CDR3 is TGCAGTGCCACTGAGGCCTTCGGGCAGTACTTC. Protein: CSATEAFGQYF.

This chain joins TRBV27 and TRBJ2-1; D remains ambiguous. Germline V gives CDR1 MNHEY, CDR2 SMNVEV (reference sequence). The V end was cut by 2 bases, the J end by 0 bases, with 8 bases between. CDR3 length equals 15 residues. DNA for the CDR3: TGTGCCAGCAGTTTAACGTCCAGCTCCTACAATGAGCAGTTCTTC. It translates to CASSLTSSSYNEQFF.

The chain has TRBV7-8 and TRBJ1-2, with 9 bases aligning to TRBD1. CDR1 and CDR2 (germline): SGHVS, FQNEAQ. This CDR3 has 17 amino acids. The V segment lost 4 bases and the J segment 4 bases; nucleotides outside the gene matches: 13. The CDR3 DNA reads TGTGCCAGCAGCTACCGGGACAGGGAGGAGGGTCTCTATGGCTACACCTTC. It codes for CASSYRDREEGLYGYTF.

This clone was observed a few times. The chain joins TRBV9 to TRBJ2-2; TRBD2 is a possible D gene (6 bases). The V gene's germline CDR1 is SGDLS and CDR2 YYNGEE. The CDR3 length is 14 residues. V lost 9 bases, J lost 4 bases, and 16 bases lay in between. The CDR3 coding sequence is TGTGCCACCCAGGAGGGCCCTCGCACCGGGGAGCTGTTTTTT. Translated: CATQEGPRTGELFF.

The rearrangement joins TRBV30 to TRBJ2-1; a possible D gene is TRBD2 (5 bases). The length of the CDR3 is 13 residues. With 5 bases removed from V and 6 bases from J, the gap between germline ends came to 14 bases. Germline CDR1 is GTSNPN and CDR2 is SVGIG (reference sequence). This CDR3 reads CAWGRQVTNEQFF. CDR3 DNA: TGTGCCTGGGGGAGACAAGTTACCAATGAGCAGTTCTTC.

The sample holds a few counts of this clone. The V gene is TRBV7-9, the J gene TRBJ2-5, with 8 bases matching TRBD1. CDR1 and CDR2 (germline): SEHNR, FQNEAQ (reference sequence). The CDR3 extends over 14 amino acids. Trimming removed 5 bases from V and 1 base from J; junction bases left unmatched: 3. Written as DNA, the CDR3 is TGTGCCAGCAGCGACAGGGGCCTCCAAGAGACCCAGTACTTC. Its protein product is CASSDRGLQETQYF. Using reference TRBV7-9 and TRBJ2-5 for the parts outside the CDR3, the full variable domain is DTGVSQNPRHKITKRGQNVTFRCDPISEHNRLYWYRQTLGQGPEFLTYFQNEAQLEKSRLLSDRFSAERPKGSFSTLEIQRTEQGDSAMYLCASSDRGLQETQYFGPGTRLLVL.

The V and J genes are TRBV28 and TRBJ1-2, with 8 bases identical to TRBD1. Germline loops: CDR1 MDHEN, CDR2 SYDVKM. CDR3 length: 15 amino acids. Germline trimming cut 2 bases from V and 8 bases from J; bases unmatched to any gene: 10. CDR3: CASSLAGGKLWGYTF. For the CDR3, the DNA is TGTGCCAGCAGTTTAGCAGGGGGCAAGCTTTGGGGCTACACCTTC.

This clone appeared a few times. This rearrangement joins TRBV27 to TRBJ2-7; TRBD2 agrees at 13 bases. Germline assignment: CDR1 MNHEY and CDR2 SMNVEV (reference sequence). The junction had 5 bases not matched to a gene; V was cut back by 8 bases and J by 7 bases. The CDR3 contains 13 residues. The CDR3 loop reads CASPPGLAGEQYF. The CDR3 DNA reads TGTGCCAGCCCTCCGGGACTAGCGGGGGAGCAGTACTTC.

This clone is labeled as medium-sized. The rearrangement joins TRBV10-1 to TRBJ2-7; D might be TRBD2 (5 bases). Germline-derived CDR1 and CDR2 are WNHNN and SYGVQD (reference sequence). Trimming shortened V by 5 bases and J by 0 bases, and 14 bases separated the two germline ends. This CDR3 contains 15 residues. The CDR3, as DNA: TGCGCCAGCAGTAGGCGGGTCCCGTTCTCCTACGAGCAGTACTTC. Its translation: CASSRRVPFSYEQYF.

The V gene is TRBV13, the J gene TRBJ2-1; tentative D call: TRBD1 (5 bases). Germline CDR1 PRHDT, CDR2 FYEKMQ (reference sequence). The CDR3 consists of 16 residues. Trimming stripped 5 bases from V and 6 bases from J, with 20 bases between. CDR3 DNA sequence: TGTGCCAGCAGCCCCTTTTTTGTCGGTAGGGGCAATGAGCAGTTCTTC. This gives the protein CASSPFFVGRGNEQFF.

The rearrangement uses TRBV2 and TRBJ1-4; 11 bases map to TRBD1. Trimming removed 5 bases from V and 6 bases from J; junction bases left unmatched: 8. CDR3 length: 16 amino acids. Germline V gene data show CDR1 as SNHLY and CDR2 as FYNNEI. CDR3 in amino acids: CASSRDQGQGDEKLFF. The CDR3 nucleotides are TGTGCCAGCAGTCGGGACCAGGGACAGGGGGATGAAAAACTGTTTTTT.

As regards this clone: Mismatch with germline at one junction end may stem from a read error. Other DNA sequences within the sample encode an identical CDR3. The J gene is TRBJ2-7, the V gene TRBV18, with D tentatively TRBD1 (6 bases). The CDR3 totals 16 residues. Germline V gene lookup returns CDR1 KGHSH and CDR2 LQKENI. The CDR3 is CASSPPLGGSPYEQYF. In nucleotides, the CDR3 is TGTGCTAGCTCACCACCCTTAGGGGGTTCGCCCTACGAGCAGTACTTC.

The chain carries TRBV2 and TRBJ1-1; the D is unclear. Germline CDR1 reads SNHLY; CDR2 reads FYNNEI. V lost 4 bases to trimming and J lost 2 bases, with 2 bases between them. This CDR3 contains 11 residues. CDR3 in amino acids: CASSANTEAFF. CDR3 in DNA: TGTGCCAGCAGTGCAAACACTGAAGCTTTCTTT.

The chain combines TRBV5-1 with TRBJ1-1; D gene uncertain. This CDR3 contains 15 residues. The germline gives CDR1 SGHRS, CDR2 YFSETQ. V lost 5 bases and J lost 4, with 18 bases in between. The CDR3 DNA reads as TGCGCCAGCAGTTGGGGAAGAATTGAGGGCACTGAAGCTTTCTTT. Encoded protein: CASSWGRIEGTEAFF.

The gene calls are TRBV6-6 and TRBJ1-6; D gene unclear. V lost 2 bases and J 9 bases, leaving 8 bases between the germline ends. This CDR3 comprises 13 residues. Germline CDR1 and CDR2: MNHNY and SVGAGI (reference sequence). CDR3 sequence reads: CASSYGESSPLHF. The DNA of the CDR3 is TGTGCCAGCAGTTACGGGGAGAGTTCACCCCTCCACTTT.

The rearrangement uses TRBV28 and TRBJ2-7; 8 bases are shared with TRBD1. The germline V gene encodes CDR1 MDHEN and CDR2 SYDVKM. The junction had 12 bases not matched to a gene; V was cut back by 5 bases and J by 3 bases. The CDR3 is 16 amino acids. CDR3 nucleotides: TGTGCCAGCAGTCCCTCGTTGGGGACAGGCTTCTACGAGCAGTACTTC. It yields the protein CASSPSLGTGFYEQYF.

This chain links TRBV28 with TRBJ2-7; D may be TRBD1 (6 bases). The V and J ends lost 8 bases and 3 bases respectively, with 11 bases between them. CDR1 and CDR2 (germline): MDHEN, SYDVKM. CDR3 length: 12 amino acids. The CDR3 DNA reads as TGTGCCAGCGGGACAAACGACTACGAGCAGTACTTC. Residues: CASGTNDYEQYF.

CDR3 loop: CAWSVQGPYYEQYF. CDR3 DNA sequence: TGTGCCTGGAGTGTACAGGGACCCTACTACGAGCAGTACTTC. This chain uses TRBV30 with TRBJ2-7; D perhaps matches TRBD1 (6 bases). This CDR3 spans 14 amino acids. Between the trimmed V and J ends, which lost 0 bases and 3 bases, there was a span of 12 bases. CDR1 GTSNPN and CDR2 SVGIG come from the germline V gene (reference sequence).

This clone was counted a few times. The junction and the germline gene differ at one end; a read error may be behind it. V gene TRBV7-9 combines with J gene TRBJ2-7, with D possibly matching TRBD1 (6 bases). CDR1 is SEHNR, CDR2 FQNEAQ, per germline (reference sequence). The CDR3 has 13 amino acids. The CDR3 sequence: CSSTTRGPDEQYF. The CDR3 region has the DNA TGTTCCAGCACCACCAGGGGTCCCGACGAGCAGTACTTC. The full variable domain, its missing parts supplied by reference TRBV7-9 and TRBJ2-7, is DTGVSQNPRHKITKRGQNVTFRCDPISEHNRLYWYRQTLGQGPEFLTYFQNEAQLEKSRLLSDRFSAERPKGSFSTLEIQRTEQGDSAMYLCSSTTRGPDEQYFGPGTRLTVT.

The chain is built from TRBV5-4 and TRBJ2-1, with 7 bases matching TRBD2. This CDR3 has 14 amino acids. V shed 2 bases, J shed 2 bases, and the junction held 1 base outside the gene matches. Germline V gene lookup returns CDR1 SGHNT and CDR2 YYREEE (reference sequence). The CDR3: CASSLSGTYNEQFF. The DNA for the CDR3 is TGTGCCAGCAGCTTAAGCGGGACCTACAATGAGCAGTTCTTC.